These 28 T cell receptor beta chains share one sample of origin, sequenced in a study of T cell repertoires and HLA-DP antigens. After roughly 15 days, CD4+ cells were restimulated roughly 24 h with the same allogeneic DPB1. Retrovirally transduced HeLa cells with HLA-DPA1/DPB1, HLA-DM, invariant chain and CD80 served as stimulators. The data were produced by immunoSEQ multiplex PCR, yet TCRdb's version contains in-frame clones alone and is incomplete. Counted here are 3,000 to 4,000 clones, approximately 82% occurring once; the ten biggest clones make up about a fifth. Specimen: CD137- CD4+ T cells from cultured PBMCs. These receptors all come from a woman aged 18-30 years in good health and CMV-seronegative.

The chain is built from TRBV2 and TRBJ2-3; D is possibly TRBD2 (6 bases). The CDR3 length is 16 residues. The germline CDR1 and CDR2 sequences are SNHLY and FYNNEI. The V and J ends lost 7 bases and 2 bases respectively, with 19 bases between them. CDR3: CASIRRDWISTDTQYF. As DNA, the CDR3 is TGTGCCAGCATTCGCCGGGACTGGATATCCACAGATACGCAGTATTTT. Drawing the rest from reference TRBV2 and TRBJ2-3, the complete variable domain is EPEVTQTPSHQVTQMGQEVILRCVPISNHLYFYWYRQILGQKVEFLVSFYNNEISEKSEIFDDQFSVERPDGSNFTLKIRSTKLEDSAMYFCASIRRDWISTDTQYFGPGTRLTVL.

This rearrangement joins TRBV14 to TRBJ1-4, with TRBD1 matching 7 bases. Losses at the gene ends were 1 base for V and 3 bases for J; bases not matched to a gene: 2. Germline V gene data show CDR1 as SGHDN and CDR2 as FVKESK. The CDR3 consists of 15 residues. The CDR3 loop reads CASSQGGQANEKLFF. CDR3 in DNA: TGTGCCAGCAGCCAAGGAGGACAGGCTAATGAAAAACTGTTTTTT. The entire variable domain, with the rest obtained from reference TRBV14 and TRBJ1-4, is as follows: EAGVTQFPSHSVIEKGQTVTLRCDPISGHDNLYWYRRVMGKEIKFLLHFVKESKQDESGMPNNRFLAERTGGTYSTLKVQPAELEDSGVYFCASSQGGQANEKLFFGSGTQLSVL.

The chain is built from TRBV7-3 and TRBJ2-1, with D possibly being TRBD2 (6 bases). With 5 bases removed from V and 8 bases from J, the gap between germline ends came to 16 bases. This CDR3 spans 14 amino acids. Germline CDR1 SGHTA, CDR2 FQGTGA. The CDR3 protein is CASSLTTWGDEQFF. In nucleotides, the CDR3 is TGTGCCAGCAGCCTGACAACGTGGGGGGATGAGCAGTTCTTC.

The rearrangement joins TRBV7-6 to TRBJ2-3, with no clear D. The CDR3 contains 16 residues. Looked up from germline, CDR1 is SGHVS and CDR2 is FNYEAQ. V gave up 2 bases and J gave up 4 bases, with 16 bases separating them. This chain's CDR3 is CASSLPPGGRSDTQYF. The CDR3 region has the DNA TGTGCCAGCAGCTTACCCCCCGGTGGAAGGTCAGATACGCAGTATTTT.

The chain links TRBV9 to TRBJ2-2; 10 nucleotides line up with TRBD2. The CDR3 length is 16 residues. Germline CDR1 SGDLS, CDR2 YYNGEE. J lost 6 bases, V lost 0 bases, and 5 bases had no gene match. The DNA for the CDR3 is TGTGCCAGCAGCGTAGGTCTAGCGGGAGCTTCCGGGGAGCTGTTTTTT. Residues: CASSVGLAGASGELFF.

The CDR3 protein is CASSQDRGKTQYF. The CDR3 nucleotides read TGTGCCAGCAGCCAAGACAGGGGAAAGACCCAGTACTTC. V usage is TRBV27 and J usage is TRBJ2-5; 8 positions match TRBD1. J lost 6 bases, V lost 6 bases, and 6 bases had no gene match. Germline V gives CDR1 MNHEY, CDR2 SMNVEV (reference sequence). The CDR3 runs 13 residues.

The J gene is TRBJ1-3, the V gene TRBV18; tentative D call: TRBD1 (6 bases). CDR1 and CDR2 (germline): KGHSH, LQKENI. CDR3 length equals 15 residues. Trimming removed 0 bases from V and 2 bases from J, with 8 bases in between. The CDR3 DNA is TGTGCCAGCTCACCACCGGGGGCGACTGGAAACACCATATATTTT. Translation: CASSPPGATGNTIYF.

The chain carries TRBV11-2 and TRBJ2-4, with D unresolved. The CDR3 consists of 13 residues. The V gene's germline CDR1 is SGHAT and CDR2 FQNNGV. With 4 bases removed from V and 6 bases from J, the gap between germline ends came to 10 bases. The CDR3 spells CASSSPGGNIQYF. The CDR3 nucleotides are TGTGCCAGCAGCTCCCCAGGCGGAAACATTCAGTACTTC.

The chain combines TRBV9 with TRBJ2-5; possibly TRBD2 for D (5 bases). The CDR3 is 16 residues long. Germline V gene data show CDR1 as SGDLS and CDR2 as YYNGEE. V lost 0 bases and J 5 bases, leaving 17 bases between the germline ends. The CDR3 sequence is CASSVGPSQHRETQYF. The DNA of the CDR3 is TGTGCCAGCAGCGTAGGGCCTAGCCAGCACCGGGAGACCCAGTACTTC.

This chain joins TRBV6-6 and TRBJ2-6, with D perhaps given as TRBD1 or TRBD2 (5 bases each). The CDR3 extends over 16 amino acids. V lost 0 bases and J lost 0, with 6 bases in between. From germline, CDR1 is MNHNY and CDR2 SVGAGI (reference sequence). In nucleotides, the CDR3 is TGTGCCAGCAGTTACTCGAGGGGCTCTGGGGCCAACGTCCTGACTTTC. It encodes CASSYSRGSGANVLTF.

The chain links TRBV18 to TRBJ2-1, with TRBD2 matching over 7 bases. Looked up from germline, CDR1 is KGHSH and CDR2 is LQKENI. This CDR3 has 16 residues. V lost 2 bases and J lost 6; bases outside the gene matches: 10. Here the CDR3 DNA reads TGTGCCAGCTCACCAGTCATGCAGGGAGGGGTCAATGAGCAGTTCTTC. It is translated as CASSPVMQGGVNEQFF.

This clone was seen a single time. As DNA, the CDR3 is TGTGCCAGCCAGGCAGGGTCCTACAATGAGCAGTTCTTC. This translates into CASQAGSYNEQFF. The chain employs TRBV11-3 and TRBJ2-1, with D possibly TRBD1 on 5 matching bases. The CDR3 runs 13 residues. Trimming cost V 8 bases and J 1 base, with 9 bases left between them. The germline gives CDR1 SGHNT, CDR2 YENEEA. Full variable domain (rest looked up from reference TRBV11-3 and TRBJ2-1): EAGVVQSPRYKIIEKKQPVAFWCNPISGHNTLYWYLQNLGQGPELLIRYENEEAVDDSQLPKDRFSAERLKGVDSTLKIQPAELGDSAVYLCASQAGSYNEQFFGPGTRLTVL.

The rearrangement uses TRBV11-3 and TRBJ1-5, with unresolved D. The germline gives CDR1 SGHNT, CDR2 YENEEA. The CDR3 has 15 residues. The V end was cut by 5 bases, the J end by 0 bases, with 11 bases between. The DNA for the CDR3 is TGTGCCAGCAGCCCCGGACGGCATAGCAATCAGCCCCAGCATTTT. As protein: CASSPGRHSNQPQHF.

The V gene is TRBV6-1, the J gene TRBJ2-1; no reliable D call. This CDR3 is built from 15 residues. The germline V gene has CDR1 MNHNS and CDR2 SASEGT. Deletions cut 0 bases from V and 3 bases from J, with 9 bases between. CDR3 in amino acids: CASSEAEDVYNEQFF. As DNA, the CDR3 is TGTGCCAGCAGTGAAGCTGAGGATGTCTACAATGAGCAGTTCTTC.

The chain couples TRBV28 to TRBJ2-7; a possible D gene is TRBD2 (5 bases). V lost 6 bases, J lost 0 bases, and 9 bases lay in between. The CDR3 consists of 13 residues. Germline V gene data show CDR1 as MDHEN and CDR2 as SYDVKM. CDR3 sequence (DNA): TGTGCCAGCAGCCCCCGGGGCTCCTACGAGCAGTACTTC. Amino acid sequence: CASSPRGSYEQYF.

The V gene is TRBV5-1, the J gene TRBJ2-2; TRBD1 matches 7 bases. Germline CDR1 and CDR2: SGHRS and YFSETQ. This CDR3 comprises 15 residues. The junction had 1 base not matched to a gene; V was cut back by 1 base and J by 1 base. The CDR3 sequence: CASSLPGGNTGELFF. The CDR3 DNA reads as TGCGCCAGCAGCTTGCCAGGGGGGAACACCGGGGAGCTGTTTTTT.

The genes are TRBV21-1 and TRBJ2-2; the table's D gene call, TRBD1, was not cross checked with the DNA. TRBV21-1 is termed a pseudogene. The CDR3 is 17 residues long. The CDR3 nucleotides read TGTGCCAGCAGCAAATCCCTCAAGACATCGAACACCGGGGAGCTGTTTTTT. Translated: CASSKSLKTSNTGELFF.

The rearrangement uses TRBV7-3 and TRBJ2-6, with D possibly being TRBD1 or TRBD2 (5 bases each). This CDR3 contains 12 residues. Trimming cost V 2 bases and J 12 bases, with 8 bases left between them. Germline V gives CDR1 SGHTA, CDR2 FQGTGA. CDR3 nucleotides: TGTGCCAGCAGCTTAGGGGGATCCGTCCTGACTTTC. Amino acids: CASSLGGSVLTF.

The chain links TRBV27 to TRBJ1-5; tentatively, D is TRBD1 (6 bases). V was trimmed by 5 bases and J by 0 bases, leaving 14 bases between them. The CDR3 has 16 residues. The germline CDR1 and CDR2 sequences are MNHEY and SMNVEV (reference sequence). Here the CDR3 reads CASSIRQVNSNQPQHF. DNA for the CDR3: TGTGCCAGCAGTATTCGACAGGTTAATAGCAATCAGCCCCAGCATTTT.

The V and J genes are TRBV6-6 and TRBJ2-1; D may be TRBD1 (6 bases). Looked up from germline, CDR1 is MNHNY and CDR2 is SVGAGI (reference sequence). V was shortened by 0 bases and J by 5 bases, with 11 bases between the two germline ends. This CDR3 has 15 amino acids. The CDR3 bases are TGTGCCAGCAGTTACTCGAATAGGGGGAACAATGAGCAGTTCTTC. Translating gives CASSYSNRGNNEQFF.

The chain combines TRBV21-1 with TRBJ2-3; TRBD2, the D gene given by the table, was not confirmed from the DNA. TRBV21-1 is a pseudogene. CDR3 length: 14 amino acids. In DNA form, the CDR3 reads TGTGCCAGCAGAAGAGGGTATTGCACAGATACGCAGTATTTT. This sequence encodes CASRRGYCTDTQYF.

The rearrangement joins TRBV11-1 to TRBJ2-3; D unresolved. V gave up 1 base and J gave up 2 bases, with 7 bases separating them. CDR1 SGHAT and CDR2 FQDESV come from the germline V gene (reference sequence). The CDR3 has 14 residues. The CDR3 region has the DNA TGTGCCAGCAGCTTAGGGTCGGCCACAGATACGCAGTATTTT. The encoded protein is CASSLGSATDTQYF.

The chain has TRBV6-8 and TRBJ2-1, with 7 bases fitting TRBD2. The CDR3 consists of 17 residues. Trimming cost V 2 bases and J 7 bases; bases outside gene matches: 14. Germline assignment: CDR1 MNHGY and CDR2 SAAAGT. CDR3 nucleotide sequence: TGTGCCAGCAGTTACGGGGCGGGAGCGAGTTATATGAATGAGCAGTTCTTC. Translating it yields CASSYGAGASYMNEQFF.

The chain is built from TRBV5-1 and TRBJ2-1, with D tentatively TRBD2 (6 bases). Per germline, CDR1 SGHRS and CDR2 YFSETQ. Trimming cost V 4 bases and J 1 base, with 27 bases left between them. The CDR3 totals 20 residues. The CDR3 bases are TGCGCCAGCAGCCCCTCCCGGGGGAAAAACCTCTTAGGGTCCTACAATGAGCAGTTCTTC. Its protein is CASSPSRGKNLLGSYNEQFF. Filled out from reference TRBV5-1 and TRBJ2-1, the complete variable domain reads KAGVTQTPRYLIKTRGQQVTLSCSPISGHRSVSWYQQTPGQGLQFLFEYFSETQRNKGNFPGRFSGRQFSNSRSEMNVSTLELGDSALYLCASSPSRGKNLLGSYNEQFFGPGTRLTVL.

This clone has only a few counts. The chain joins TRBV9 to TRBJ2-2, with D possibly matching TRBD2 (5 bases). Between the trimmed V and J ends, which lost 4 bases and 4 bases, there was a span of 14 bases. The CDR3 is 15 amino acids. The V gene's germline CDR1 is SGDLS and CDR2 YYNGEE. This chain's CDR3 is CASSPRAPTTGELFF. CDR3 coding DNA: TGTGCCAGCAGCCCGCGGGCCCCAACCACCGGGGAGCTGTTTTTT. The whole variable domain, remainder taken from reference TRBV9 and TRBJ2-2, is DSGVTQTPKHLITATGQRVTLRCSPRSGDLSVYWYQQSLDQGLQFLIQYYNGEERAKGNILERFSAQQFPDLHSELNLSSLELGDSALYFCASSPRAPTTGELFFGEGSRLTVL.

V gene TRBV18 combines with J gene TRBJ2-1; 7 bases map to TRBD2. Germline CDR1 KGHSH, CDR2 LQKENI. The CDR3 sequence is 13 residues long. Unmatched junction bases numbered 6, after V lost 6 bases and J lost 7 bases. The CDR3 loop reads CASSVWEGNEQFF. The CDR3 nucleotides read TGTGCCAGCTCCGTTTGGGAGGGGAATGAGCAGTTCTTC. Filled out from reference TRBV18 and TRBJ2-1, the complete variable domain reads NAGVMQNPRHLVRRRGQEARLRCSPMKGHSHVYWYRQLPEEGLKFMVYLQKENIIDESGMPKERFSAEFPKEGPSILRIQQVVRGDSAAYFCASSVWEGNEQFFGPGTRLTVL.

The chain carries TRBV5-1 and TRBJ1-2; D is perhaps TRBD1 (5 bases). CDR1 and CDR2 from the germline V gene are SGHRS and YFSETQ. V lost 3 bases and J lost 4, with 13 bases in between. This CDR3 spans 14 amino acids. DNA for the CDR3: TGCGCCAGCAGCTGGGGGGACGGAAGCTATGGCTACACCTTC. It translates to CASSWGDGSYGYTF.

The CDR3, as DNA: TGCGCCAGCAGCCAAGGAACTGGGGCCAACGTCCTGACTTTC. Its translation is CASSQGTGANVLTF. J is TRBJ2-6 and V is TRBV4-1, with D unresolved. From germline, CDR1 is MGHRA and CDR2 YSYEKL. CDR3 length: 14 residues. Between the trimmed V and J ends, which lost 1 base and 2 bases, there was a span of 3 bases.